This T cell receptor beta chain was observed in a study of T cells in Graves' hyperthyroidism and ophthalmopathy. Study-level points and caveats: For ophthalmopathy, model prediction preceded onset by a median roughly 6.5 months.

Researchers barred patients who had uncontrolled infection, other autoimmune disease, pregnancy or lactation. Predating any ophthalmopathy symptoms, the blood sample was taken at first hyperthyroidism diagnosis. As concerns this clonotype: Its antigen is currently unknown.

CDR3 size: 15 residues. From germline, CDR1 is SGDLS and CDR2 YYNGEE. V lost 2 bases and J 0 bases, leaving 11 bases between the germline ends. RNA transcripts served as the template for amplifying TCR beta CDR3 regions. HTBI primers were employed in a first-round RT-PCR of the TCR CDR3. TCRdb itself ran the multiplex PCR reads through MiXCR, one entry per CDR3 protein. The table includes fewer than 650,000 distinct CDR3 sequences, about 15% detected once. This TCR derives from a woman in her twenties or thirties with Graves' hyperthyroidism that later progressed to Graves' ophthalmopathy. The rearrangement links TRBV9 to TRBJ1-1, with D tentatively TRBD1 (6 bases). Sequencing was done on a sample of blood. The DNA of the CDR3 is TGTGCCAGCAGCGTCGGACAGAACATGAACACTGAAGCTTTCTTT. Amino acids: CASSVGQNMNTEAFF. Variable domain in full (rest from reference TRBV9 and TRBJ1-1): DSGVTQTPKHLITATGQRVTLRCSPRSGDLSVYWYQQSLDQGLQFLIQYYNGEERAKGNILERFSAQQFPDLHSELNLSSLELGDSALYFCASSVGQNMNTEAFFGQGTRLTVV.